By proportion, the clone carrying this T cell receptor beta chain is medium-sized. This sample was included in a study of spatial heterogeneity in lung cancer. Time point in this sample: sample taken at primary tumor resection. Sequencing was performed on whole RNA extracted from tumor and nontumor lung tissue, or from frozen PBMC, and the material was left unsorted. The CDR3 sequence is 9 residues long. Trimming stripped 10 bases from V and 5 bases from J, with 6 bases between. Germline V gene lookup returns CDR1 SGHRS and CDR2 YFSETQ. TCRdb re-called the 5' RACE reads through MiXCR, storing one row per CDR3 protein. The sample consists of under 11,000 distinct CDR3 sequences, approximately 5% of them appearing once.

The V call is TRBV5-1, the J call TRBJ2-5; D is unresolved. The sequence was collected from a male donor with early-stage non-small cell lung cancer. Source: PBMCs, taken at surgery. DNA of the CDR3: TGCGCCCTATCGGAGACCCAGTACTTC. Its translation is CALSETQYF.